This TCR beta chain was profiled in a study of blood T cells in healthy people across ages. As for this clonotype: What it recognizes is unknown. A read error may produce the germline difference seen at one junction end.

For the second PCR, which ran for about 7 to 12 cycles, a sample-barcoded 5' primer and a J-beta primer mix were used. TCRdb re-analysed the 5' RACE reads in MiXCR, keeping a single row per CDR3 protein. The table lists roughly 790,000 distinct CDR3 sequences, about 42% of them singletons. Study outcomes and limitations: The CMV status of each donor remained undetermined, and this could have confounded shifts in expanded clonotypes. The lack of PBMC sorting stopped any conclusive naive versus antigen-experienced comparison.

The CDR3 is made up of 13 amino acids. Germline assignment: CDR1 SGHNT and CDR2 YENEEA. The sequence derives from an older woman in good health. The specimen sequenced was blood. The chain has TRBV11-3 and TRBJ2-5; TRBD2 might be the D (5 bases). This chain's CDR3 is CACSLSGQETQYF. DNA of the CDR3: TGTGCCTGCAGCTTATCGGGGCAAGAGACCCAGTACTTC.